A single sample gave rise to the 26 T cell receptor beta chains below, sequenced in a study of blood T cells in healthy people across ages. It was with a sample-barcoded 5' primer and a J-beta primer mix that a second PCR of roughly 6 to 12 cycles was run. TCRdb analysed the 5' RACE reads with MiXCR anew, one entry per CDR3 protein. The sample includes nearly 800,000 distinct CDR3 sequences, approximately 25% of them seen just once. These sequences were also reported in another study, on T cells of mothers and their children.

The specimen was blood. All receptors come from a boy between 10 and 17 years old in good health.

This clonotype was counted only a few times. This chain connects TRBV20-1 to TRBJ2-5; the D gene is possibly TRBD2 (6 bases). The end of the DNA aligns better with TRBJ2-7, so the J call may be wrong. This CDR3 comprises 14 residues. From germline, CDR1 is DFQATT and CDR2 SNEGSKA (reference sequence). CDR3 nucleotide sequence: TGCAGTGCTAGAGATCGACTAGGTTTCTACGAGCAGTACTTC. As protein: CSARDRLGFYEQYF.

This chain joins TRBV29-1 and TRBJ1-2; no clear D gene. CDR3 length equals 11 residues. Germline V gene sequence: CDR1 SQVTM, CDR2 ANQGSEA. Deletions cut 7 bases from V and 7 bases from J, with 13 bases between. The CDR3 sequence: CSAQTPGGYTF. The CDR3 region has the DNA TGCAGCGCCCAAACCCCTGGTGGCTACACCTTC.

J is TRBJ1-5 and V is TRBV12-3 or TRBV12-4; D uncertain. This CDR3 contains 13 residues. Trimming removed 3 bases at V and 1 base at J, with 4 bases between. For the CDR3, the DNA is TGTGCCAGCAGTTTGAAGAGCAATCAGCCCCAGCATTTT. This codes for CASSLKSNQPQHF.

This chain connects TRBV12-3 or TRBV12-4 to TRBJ1-5; the D is unclear. The CDR3 totals 15 residues. V dropped 2 bases and J dropped 1 base, with 9 bases sitting between them. The CDR3 region is CASSLQFASNQPQHF. In nucleotides, the CDR3 is TGTGCCAGCAGTTTACAGTTCGCGAGCAATCAGCCCCAGCATTTT.

In its sample, this clonotype was seen a few times. Germline is not matched at one junction end, which may reflect a read error. V usage is TRBV9 and J usage is TRBJ1-2, with 10 bases identical to TRBD1. Germline V gene data show CDR1 as SGDLS and CDR2 as YYNGEE. CDR3 length: 12 amino acids. The CDR3 region has the DNA TGTGCCAGCAGCCCACCCGGGACAGGGGTTCTATTC. It encodes CASSPPGTGVLF.

The V and J genes are TRBV28 and TRBJ1-4; the D gene is possibly TRBD1 (6 bases). The CDR3 covers 17 residues. Germline CDR1 MDHEN, CDR2 SYDVKM. The V end lost 3 bases, the J end lost 0 bases, and 14 bases lay between the germline ends. In nucleotides, the CDR3 is TGTGCCAGCAGTTTCCCCCGGAGGGGGGCAACTAATGAAAAACTGTTTTTT. Encoded protein: CASSFPRRGATNEKLFF.

V gene TRBV20-1 combines with J gene TRBJ1-3; possible D gene TRBD1, 5 bases. The CDR3 contains 14 residues. Germline CDR1 and CDR2: DFQATT and SNEGSKA (reference sequence). The germline V and J ends were trimmed by 3 bases and 1 base, with 10 bases remaining between them. The CDR3 nucleotides read TGCAGTGCTAGCAAGGGGCCGTCTGGAAACACCATATATTTT. It is translated as CSASKGPSGNTIYF.

The sample holds a few counts of this clonotype. The chain joins TRBV2 to TRBJ2-4; 7 nucleotides align to TRBD1. With V trimmed by 5 bases and J by 5 bases, 9 bases remained unmatched. Per germline, CDR1 SNHLY and CDR2 FYNNEI. This CDR3 contains 15 residues. This chain's CDR3 is CASSLGQSLQNIQYF. DNA for the CDR3: TGTGCCAGCAGTCTGGGACAGTCATTGCAAAACATTCAGTACTTC.

A few counts support this clonotype. CDR3 DNA: TGTGCCAGCTCACCCTATACGCCGGGCGGGGATACGCAGTATTTT. Its protein is CASSPYTPGGDTQYF. The chain is built from TRBV18 and TRBJ2-3, with D maybe TRBD2 (5 bases). The V and J ends lost 3 bases and 6 bases respectively, with 16 bases between them. The CDR3 runs 15 residues. The germline gives CDR1 KGHSH, CDR2 LQKENI.

Comments on this clonotype: At one boundary the junction diverges from the germline segment, which might be a read error. This chain uses TRBV4-1 with TRBJ2-1; 7 bases match TRBD1. Germline V gene data show CDR1 as MGHRA and CDR2 as YSYEKL. The CDR3 runs to 15 residues. CDR3 protein: CVSSQIPGQNNEQFF. The CDR3 bases are TGCGTCAGCAGCCAGATTCCGGGACAGAACAATGAGCAGTTCTTC.

This chain connects TRBV29-1 to TRBJ1-2; 7 bases align to TRBD1. Per germline, CDR1 SQVTM and CDR2 ANQGSEA. The CDR3 totals 13 residues. Unmatched junction bases numbered 10, after V lost 5 bases and J lost 7 bases. The CDR3, as DNA: TGCAGCGTTAATAGGGGGCGTTCGGCTGGCTACACCTTC. Its protein is CSVNRGRSAGYTF.

V usage is TRBV4-3 and J usage is TRBJ2-7, with D uncertain. This CDR3 is built from 14 residues. Germline V gene data show CDR1 as LGHNA and CDR2 as YSLEER. Trimming removed 0 bases from V and 4 bases from J, with 10 bases in between. The CDR3 DNA reads TGCGCCAGCAGCCAAGATACGTTCGGATACGAGCAGTACTTC. Encoded protein: CASSQDTFGYEQYF.

J is TRBJ2-5 and V is TRBV28, with D uncertain. The CDR3 extends over 13 amino acids. V was cut by 5 bases and J by 5 bases, with 12 bases left in between. In germline, CDR1 is MDHEN, CDR2 SYDVKM. The chain's CDR3 is CASSLRARETQYF. CDR3 sequence (DNA): TGTGCCAGCAGTCTCCGGGCTAGGGAGACCCAGTACTTC.

The chain uses TRBV6-2 or TRBV6-3 and TRBJ2-2; D is unresolved. The CDR3 sequence is 12 residues long. Looked up from germline, CDR1 is MNHEY and CDR2 is SVGEGT. Trimming took 8 bases from V and 1 from J, leaving 5 bases between them. CDR3 nucleotide sequence: TGTGCCAGCTACGGGAACACCGGGGAGCTGTTTTTT. This encodes CASYGNTGELFF.

The V and J genes are TRBV12-3 or TRBV12-4 and TRBJ2-7, with D unresolved. There are 15 residues in the CDR3. V lost 6 bases, J lost 3 bases, and 18 bases lay in between. CDR3 region: CASRGILMEGYEQYF. The CDR3 DNA sequence: TGTGCCAGCAGGGGTATTCTAATGGAAGGCTACGAGCAGTACTTC.

The rearrangement links TRBV11-3 to TRBJ2-5; TRBD2 aligns across 7 bases. V shed 4 bases and J 4 bases; nucleotides not matched to a gene: 12. Germline lookup yields CDR1 SGHNT and CDR2 YENEEA. This CDR3 comprises 16 residues. The CDR3 coding sequence is TGTGCCAGCAGCTCCAACGGCGGGGGTTTGGGAGAGACCCAGTACTTC. Protein sequence: CASSSNGGGLGETQYF.

In this sample, this clonotype turned up a few times. CDR3 sequence (DNA): TGCGCCAGCAGCCAGGATGCTCGGGGTACCGGAAACACCATATATTTT. Protein: CASSQDARGTGNTIYF. The genes are TRBV4-3 and TRBJ1-3; D remains unclear. This CDR3 is 16 amino acids long. CDR1 and CDR2 from the germline V gene are LGHNA and YSLEER. The germline V and J ends were trimmed by 3 bases and 4 bases, with 16 bases remaining between them.

In this sample, this clonotype turned up a few times. The chain links TRBV28 to TRBJ2-1, with 9 bases lining up with TRBD2. Germline V gene data show CDR1 as MDHEN and CDR2 as SYDVKM. V was pared by 8 bases and J by 0 bases, with 5 bases of the junction left unmatched. There are 15 residues in the CDR3. This chain's CDR3 is CASRGGVSSYNEQFF. The CDR3 DNA follows: TGTGCCAGCCGCGGGGGGGTGAGCTCCTACAATGAGCAGTTCTTC.

The chain links TRBV20-1 to TRBJ2-5, with 9 bases fitting TRBD2. The germline V gene encodes CDR1 DFQATT and CDR2 SNEGSKA (reference sequence). The J segment lost 7 bases and the V segment lost 4 bases, leaving 10 bases of the junction unmatched. CDR3 size: 14 residues. The CDR3 bases are TGCAGTGCTATCCCTAGCGGGGCGGCGGGGACCCAGTACTTC. This sequence encodes CSAIPSGAAGTQYF.

This chain uses TRBV6-6 with TRBJ1-5; D uncertain. Trimming cost V 7 bases and J 4 bases, with 11 bases left between them. Germline V gives CDR1 MNHNY, CDR2 SVGAGI (reference sequence). The CDR3 totals 13 residues. CDR3 nucleotide sequence: TGTGCCAGCACCGACAAGGGTAATCAGCCCCAGCATTTT. Its protein is CASTDKGNQPQHF.

The V gene is TRBV6-2 or TRBV6-3, the J gene TRBJ1-5, with 8 bases fitting TRBD1. CDR3 length: 14 amino acids. Germline CDR1 and CDR2: MNHEY and SVGEGT. J gave up 4 bases and V 3 bases, and 2 bases lay outside the gene matches. The CDR3 spells CASSYYRGNQPQHF. CDR3 nucleotides: TGTGCCAGCAGTTATTACAGGGGGAATCAGCCCCAGCATTTT.

The chain recombines TRBV29-1 with TRBJ2-5, with D tentatively TRBD1 (5 bases). Trimming stripped 0 bases from V and 7 bases from J, with 12 bases between. CDR1 and CDR2 (germline): SQVTM, ANQGSEA. The CDR3 is 13 amino acids. CDR3 region: CSVEDRQGWTQYF. CDR3 bases: TGCAGCGTTGAAGATCGGCAGGGATGGACCCAGTACTTC.

The V gene is TRBV5-1, the J gene TRBJ2-6, with 7 positions matching TRBD1. Germline CDR1 SGHRS, CDR2 YFSETQ. This CDR3 has 19 residues. V trimming: 0 bases; J trimming: 1 base; junction bases outside the gene matches: 10. This CDR3 reads CASSLGNTGVVSGANVLTF. Written as DNA, the CDR3 is TGCGCCAGCAGCTTGGGCAACACAGGGGTCGTTTCTGGGGCCAACGTCCTGACTTTC.

Remarks on this clonotype: Mismatch with germline at one junction end may stem from a read error. This chain's CDR3 is CASSVVGRVRGNEQFF. The CDR3 DNA reads as TGTGCCAGTAGCGTAGTCGGGAGGGTAAGGGGCAATGAGCAGTTCTTC. The chain couples TRBV9 to TRBJ2-5; 8 bases are a match to TRBD2. Gene TRBJ2-1 matches the end of the DNA better, so the J call may be wrong. Germline assignment: CDR1 SGDLS and CDR2 YYNGEE. There are 16 residues in the CDR3.

This clonotype was counted only a few times. J is TRBJ1-2 and V is TRBV7-2; the D gene is possibly TRBD1 (6 bases). Germline V lookup: CDR1 SGHTA, CDR2 FQGNSA. Trimming left V 1 base short and J 3 bases short, with 12 bases between. The CDR3 is 15 amino acids. In DNA form, the CDR3 reads TGTGCCAGCAGCTTAGTCGGTCGGACAGACTATGGCTACACCTTC. It specifies CASSLVGRTDYGYTF.

The chain joins TRBV10-3 to TRBJ2-1; 7 bases map to TRBD2. Per germline, CDR1 ENHRY and CDR2 SYGVKD. The V segment lost 4 bases and the J segment 10 bases; nucleotides outside the gene matches: 10. The CDR3 runs 14 residues. CDR3 protein: CAISAEREGFEQFF. The CDR3 DNA follows: TGTGCCATCAGTGCCGAGCGGGAAGGGTTCGAGCAGTTCTTC.